One and the same sample provided the 5 T cell receptor beta chains below, sequenced in a study of cytomegalovirus exposure and HLA in healthy donors. Vbeta (60) and Jbeta (13) primers were used in the PCR. TCRdb's table, derived via immunoSEQ multiplex PCR, lists solely in-frame clones and lacks some. In the table there are 200,000 or so clones, roughly 80% of which are singletons. Sequencing used PBMCs. Source of these receptors: a woman aged 25 to 45 in good health and CMV-seropositive.

The J gene is TRBJ1-5, the V gene TRBV4-2; 7 nucleotides agree with TRBD1. After removal of 3 bases from V and 3 bases from J, the junction contained 8 bases not matched to a gene. Germline CDR1 and CDR2: LGHNA and YNFKEQ. The CDR3 loop spans 16 amino acids. Here the CDR3 reads CASSHEQGSYNQPQHF. The CDR3 bases are TGTGCCAGCAGCCATGAACAGGGGTCCTACAATCAGCCCCAGCATTTT.

The rearrangement links TRBV19 to TRBJ1-5; D is perhaps TRBD1 (5 bases). The CDR3 totals 15 residues. Germline-derived CDR1 and CDR2 are LNHDA and SQIVND (reference sequence). V was shortened by 3 bases and J by 6 bases, with 15 bases between the two germline ends. CDR3 in amino acids: CASSMSGPAIQPQHF. CDR3 DNA: TGTGCCAGTAGTATGTCAGGGCCTGCGATTCAGCCCCAGCATTTT.

Here the CDR3 reads CASSFDSYGYTF. In DNA, the CDR3 is TGTGCCAGCAGTTTCGACAGCTATGGCTACACCTTC. V is TRBV6-5 and J is TRBJ1-2, with TRBD1 as a possible D gene (5 bases). Germline CDR1 reads MNHEY; CDR2 reads SVGAGI. V lost 4 bases and J 4 bases, leaving 7 bases between the germline ends. The CDR3 extends over 12 amino acids.

The chain is built from TRBV5-6 and TRBJ1-1; D may be TRBD1 (5 bases). The germline CDR1 and CDR2 sequences are SGHDT and YYEEEE. This CDR3 has 15 residues. Trimming stripped 4 bases from V and 6 bases from J, with 19 bases between. CDR3 in DNA: TGTGCCAGCAGCCGCGTTGGGGGGAGTGTAGCTGAAGCTTTCTTT. Residues: CASSRVGGSVAEAFF. The variable domain in full, with the rest retrieved from reference TRBV5-6 and TRBJ1-1, is DAGVTQSPTHLIKTRGQQVTLRCSPKSGHDTVSWYQQALGQGPQFIFQYYEEEERQRGNFPDRFSGHQFPNYSSELNVNALLLGDSALYLCASSRVGGSVAEAFFGQGTRLTVV.

This clone was observed a single time. The J gene is TRBJ1-6, the V gene TRBV18, with D possibly being TRBD1 (5 bases). This CDR3 comprises 16 residues. Germline CDR1 reads KGHSH; CDR2 reads LQKENI. Trimming removed 3 bases from V and 7 bases from J, with 16 bases in between. CDR3 sequence: CASSPQGPNSNSPLHF. For the CDR3, the DNA is TGTGCCAGCTCACCGCAGGGTCCGAACTCAAATTCACCCCTCCACTTT.